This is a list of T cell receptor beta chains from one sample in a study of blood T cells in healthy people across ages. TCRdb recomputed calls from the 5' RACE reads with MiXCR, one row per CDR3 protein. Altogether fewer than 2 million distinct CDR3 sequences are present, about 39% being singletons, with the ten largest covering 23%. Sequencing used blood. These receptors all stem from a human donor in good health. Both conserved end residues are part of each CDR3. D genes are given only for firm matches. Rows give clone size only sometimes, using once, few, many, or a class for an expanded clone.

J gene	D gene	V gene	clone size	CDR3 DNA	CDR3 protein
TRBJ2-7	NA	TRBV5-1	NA	TGCGCCAGCAGCTTGGTCGGGAGATCTAACTACGAGCAGTACTTC	CASSLVGRSNYEQYF
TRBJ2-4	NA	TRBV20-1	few	TGCAGTGCTCATCCTAGTGGAGACATTCAGTACTTC	CSAHPSGDIQYF
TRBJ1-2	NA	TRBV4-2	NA	TGTGCCAGCAGCTACGAGACTGGCACTAACTATGGCTACACCTTC	CASSYETGTNYGYTF
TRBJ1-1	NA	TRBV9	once	TGTGCCAGCAGCCCTTGGGAGGGGTTGGCTGAAGCTTTCTTT	CASSPWEGLAEAFF
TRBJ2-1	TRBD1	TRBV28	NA	TGTGCCAGCAGTTTCTCAACAGGGGGGCGTTTCAATGAGCAGTTCTTC	CASSFSTGGRFNEQFF
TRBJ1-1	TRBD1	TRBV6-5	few	TGTGCCAGCAGTTCCAGGGGACAGGCGAACACTGAAGCTTTCTTT	CASSSRGQANTEAFF
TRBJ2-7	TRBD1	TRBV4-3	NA	TGCGCCAGCAGCGAAGGGAGACAGGGCTTCTACGAGCAGTACTTC	CASSEGRQGFYEQYF
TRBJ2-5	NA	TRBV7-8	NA	TGTGCCAGCAGCCCTGGGGGAGGATTGGGAGAGACCCAGTACTTC	CASSPGGGLGETQYF
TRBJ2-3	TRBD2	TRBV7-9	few	TGTGCCAGCAGCTACACCGCGGGGGGTACTACGCAGTATTTT	CASSYTAGGTTQYF
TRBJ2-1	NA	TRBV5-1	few	TGCGCCAGCAGCTTTCTGACCAACAATGAGCAGTTCTTC	CASSFLTNNEQFF
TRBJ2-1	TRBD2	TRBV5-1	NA	TGCGCCAGCAGCCCCCGGACTAGCAGGGAGCAGTTCTTC	CASSPRTSREQFF
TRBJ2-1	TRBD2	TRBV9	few	TGTACCAGCAGCGTAGAAGGAGGGACTAGCGGGGGGGGAAACAATGAGCAGTTCTTC	CTSSVEGGTSGGGNNEQFF
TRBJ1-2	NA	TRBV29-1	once	TGCAGCGTTGGCGACGATGGTGGCTACACCTTC	CSVGDDGGYTF
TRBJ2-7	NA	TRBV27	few	TGTGCCAGCAGTTTTAGAAGGGGTTCCTACGAGCAGTACTTC	CASSFRRGSYEQYF
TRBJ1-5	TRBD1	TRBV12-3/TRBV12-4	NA	TGTGCCAGCAGTTTCAGATATTTAGGACAGGGAGATAGGAGCAATCAGCCCCAGCATTTT	CASSFRYLGQGDRSNQPQHF
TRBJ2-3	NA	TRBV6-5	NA	TGTGCCAGCAGCCGGACTCTCCCTCCGGCGGATACGCAGTATTTT	CASSRTLPPADTQYF
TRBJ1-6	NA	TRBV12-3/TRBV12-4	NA	TGTGCCAGCAGTCAGCAGGGTGCTTCACCCCTCCACTTT	CASSQQGASPLHF
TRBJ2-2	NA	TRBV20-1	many	TGCAGTGCTAGAGAAGGGAACCGGGACACCGGGGAGCTGTTTTTT	CSAREGNRDTGELFF
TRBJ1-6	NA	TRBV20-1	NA	TGCAGTGCTCTCCGGGATTATAATTCACCCCTCCACTTT	CSALRDYNSPLHF
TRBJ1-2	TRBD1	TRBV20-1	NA	TGCAGTGCGCGGACCGGGACAGTTTTTGGCTACACCTTC	CSARTGTVFGYTF
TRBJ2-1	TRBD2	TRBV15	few	TGTGCCACCAGCAGAGGCGGGGCACGGGGGGGCCAAACTAGGAATGAGCAGTTCTTC	CATSRGGARGGQTRNEQFF
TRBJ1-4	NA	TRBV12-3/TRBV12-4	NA	TGTGCCAGCAGGCCCCCGGCCGGGGAAAAACTGTTTTTT	CASRPPAGEKLFF
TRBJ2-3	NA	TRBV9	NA	TGTGCCAGCAGGAACCCAAGGGGGGCAGATACGCAGTATTTT	CASRNPRGADTQYF
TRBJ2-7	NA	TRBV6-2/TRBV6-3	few	TGTGCCAGCAGTTACCTCCGAGGACAAATTTCCTACGAGCAGTACTTC	CASSYLRGQISYEQYF
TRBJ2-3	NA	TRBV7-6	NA	TGTGCCAGCAGCTTTAACGGGCCACCAGATACGCAGTATTTT	CASSFNGPPDTQYF
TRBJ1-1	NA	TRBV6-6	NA	TGTGCCAGCAGTAACCCAGTCCGCACTGAAGCTTTCTTT	CASSNPVRTEAFF
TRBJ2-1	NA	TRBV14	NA	TGTGCCAGCAGCCAATTCCCCTTCCGGAATGAGCAGTTCTTC	CASSQFPFRNEQFF
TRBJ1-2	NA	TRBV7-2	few	TGTGCCAGCAGCTTAGCGCTTGGGCATAACTATGGCTACACCTTC	CASSLALGHNYGYTF
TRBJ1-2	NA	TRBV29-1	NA	TGCAGCGTTGGGGCAGGGCTCCTAAGCTGGGGCGGCTACACCTTC	CSVGAGLLSWGGYTF
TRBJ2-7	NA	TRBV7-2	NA	TGTGCCGGCAGCTGGGGCCGTAATAGTGGGGAGCAGTACTTC	CAGSWGRNSGEQYF
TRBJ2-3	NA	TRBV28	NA	TGTGCCAGCAGGTTAACGGGGCCCGGCATAGGGCAGTATTTT	CASRLTGPGIGQYF
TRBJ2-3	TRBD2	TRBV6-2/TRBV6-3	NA	TGTGCCAGCAGTTACCAGCGGGGGCGGGGAGATACGCAGTATTTT	CASSYQRGRGDTQYF
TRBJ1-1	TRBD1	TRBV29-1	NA	TGCACCGCGAGTATGCGGGGGGACAGGGGGGTCCCGAACACTGAAGCTTTCTTT	CTASMRGDRGVPNTEAFF
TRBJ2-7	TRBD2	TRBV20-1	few	TGCAGTGCTCAGCGGGGGCCCTACGAGCAGTACTTC	CSAQRGPYEQYF
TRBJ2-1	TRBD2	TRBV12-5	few	TGTGCTAGTGTCCCCCTAAGCGGAGCTAGCGGGGGGGCCATCAATGAGCAGTTCTTC	CASVPLSGASGGAINEQFF
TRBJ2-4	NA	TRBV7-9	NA	TGTGCCAGCAGCTTAGGCGGGGTCGCGGCCAAAAACATTCAGTACTTC	CASSLGGVAAKNIQYF
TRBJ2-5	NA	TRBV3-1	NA	TGTGCCAGCAGCCAAGATTTCCTTAGGGGGAGGGAGACCCGGTACTTC	CASSQDFLRGRETRYF
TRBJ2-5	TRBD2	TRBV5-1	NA	TGCGCCAGCAGCCCCCGGACTAGCGGGGTCGATATACAGACCCAGTACTTC	CASSPRTSGVDIQTQYF
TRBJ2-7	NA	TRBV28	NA	TGTGCCAGCAGTTTTATAGTCGGGACGGTCATCTACGAGCAGTACTTC	CASSFIVGTVIYEQYF
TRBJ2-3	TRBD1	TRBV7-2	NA	TGTGCCAGCAGCTTAGGGTCGAGGGACAGCAGGGATACGCAGTATTTT	CASSLGSRDSRDTQYF
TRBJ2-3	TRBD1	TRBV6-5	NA	TGTGCCAGCAGTTGGAAGACAGGGGGCGCGGGTACGCAGTATTTT	CASSWKTGGAGTQYF
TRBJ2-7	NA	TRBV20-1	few	TGCAGTGCTAGAAGGCCAGGGGTCCCCTACGAGCAGTACTTC	CSARRPGVPYEQYF
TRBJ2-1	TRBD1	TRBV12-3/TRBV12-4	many	TGTGCCAGCAGACTAGGGACAGTCCGTGAGGGTGAGCAGTTCTTC	CASRLGTVREGEQFF
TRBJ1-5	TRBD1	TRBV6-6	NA	TGTGCCAGCAGTGATCCCCGGACAGGGGAGAATCAGCCCCAGCATTTT	CASSDPRTGENQPQHF
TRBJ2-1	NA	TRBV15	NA	TGTGCCACCAGCAGAGAGTTGGGGGCGGGGTCGGGGGATGAGCAGTTCTTC	CATSRELGAGSGDEQFF
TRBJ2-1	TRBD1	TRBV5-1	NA	TGCGCCGGCAGCTTCGGACAGGCCGACAATGAGCAGTTCTTC	CAGSFGQADNEQFF
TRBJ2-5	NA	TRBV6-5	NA	TGTGCCAGCAGTCGCTTCAGGGGCGCTCCCCAAGAGACCCAGTACTTC	CASSRFRGAPQETQYF
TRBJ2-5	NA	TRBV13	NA	TGTGCCAGCAGCTTATACGAGGACAACCAAGAGACCCAGTACTTC	CASSLYEDNQETQYF
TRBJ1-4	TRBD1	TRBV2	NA	TGTGCCAGCAGTGAAGATTTACAGGGGAACCAAAAACTGTTTTTT	CASSEDLQGNQKLFF
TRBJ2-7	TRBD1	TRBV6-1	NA	TGTGCCAGCATCCTAGCTCCGGGACAGGGGTACGAGCAGTACTTC	CASILAPGQGYEQYF
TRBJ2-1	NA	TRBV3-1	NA	TGTGCCAGCAGCCAATCGTTGGATGAGCAGTTCTTC	CASSQSLDEQFF
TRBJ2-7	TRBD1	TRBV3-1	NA	TGTGCCAGCAGTGATGAGACAGGGGGAGGGGAGCAGTACTTC	CASSDETGGGEQYF
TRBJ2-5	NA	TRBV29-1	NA	TGCAGCGTTGAAGACACCGGGGGAGAAGAGACCCAGTACTTC	CSVEDTGGEETQYF
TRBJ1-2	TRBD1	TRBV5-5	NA	TGTGCCAGCAGCCACCCGACAGGGGAGAACTATGGCTACACCTTC	CASSHPTGENYGYTF
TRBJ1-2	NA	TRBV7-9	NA	TGTGCCAGCAGCGCCCCCTCGGAAGGCTACACCTTC	CASSAPSEGYTF
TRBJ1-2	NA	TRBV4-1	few	TGCGCCAGCAGCCTCTCAGGCAATAATGGCTACACCTTC	CASSLSGNNGYTF
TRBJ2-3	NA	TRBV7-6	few	TGTGCCAGCAGCTTATTTGGGGCAGATACGCAGTATTTT	CASSLFGADTQYF
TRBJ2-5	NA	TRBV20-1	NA	TGCAGTGCTAGAGATCCGAACGCTCCAAGAGAGACCCAGTACTTC	CSARDPNAPRETQYF
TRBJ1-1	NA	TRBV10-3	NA	TGTGCCATCAGTGAAAGTTTCGGAGAGGGAGCTTTCTTT	CAISESFGEGAFF